The present entry profiles one TCR beta chain with its context. The CDR3 covers 13 residues. V shed 4 bases and J 4 bases; nucleotides not matched to a gene: 2. Germline CDR1 SGHRS, CDR2 YFSETQ. This record belongs to a study of cytomegalovirus exposure and HLA in healthy donors. TCRdb's copy holds only in-frame clones and misses some; the assay was immunoSEQ multiplex PCR. Altogether fewer than 150,000 clones are present, about 84% being singletons, with the ten largest covering nearly 5%. This sequence was found in a man younger than 35 in good health and CMV-seronegative. Sequencing used PBMCs. The genes are TRBV5-1 and TRBJ2-7, with 10 bases that match TRBD1. The CDR3 here is CASSTDRGYEQYF. The CDR3, as DNA: TGCGCCAGCAGCACGGACAGGGGGTACGAGCAGTACTTC.